This T cell receptor beta chain was sequenced for a study of OX40 agonist ivuxolimab in advanced cancers. Study at large: Cohort: 80% to 85% men, mean age approximately 60, aged about 23 to 80.

This clone rates as medium-sized. Clones were read by immunoSEQ multiplex PCR, and TCRdb kept only the in-frame ones, dropping some. The sample contains 25,000 to 30,000 clones, 80% of which appear only once. V was trimmed by 4 bases and J by 12 bases, leaving 1 base between them. The CDR3 is made up of 9 amino acids. Per the germline V gene, CDR1 is WNHNN and CDR2 is SYGVQD (reference sequence). The TCR comes from an adult with an advanced solid tumor such as melanoma, head and neck, liver or kidney cancer. Material: CD4+ or CD8+ T cells sorted from blood, obtained in a trial of the OX40 agonist ivuxolimab. The genes are TRBV10-1 and TRBJ1-6; D remains ambiguous. CDR3 loop: CASSVPLHF. The DNA for the CDR3 is TGCGCCAGCAGTGTACCCCTCCACTTT.